This T cell receptor beta chain was sequenced in a study of beta chain features in type 1 diabetes. A word on this clone: The antigen is not known. Within the sample, other DNA sequences also encode this same CDR3.

The whole isolated RNA underwent reverse transcription, so sequencing captured expressed TCRB transcripts. TCRdb's copy holds only in-frame clones and misses some; the assay was immunoSEQ multiplex PCR. The data show around 150,000 clones, around 9.7% seen once. CD4+ naive, central memory, regulatory and stem cell-like memory cells were sorted via CD45RO/CCR7/CD25/CD127/CD95/CD27. All of the sorted populations showed purity greater than 95%. The V end was cut by 2 bases, the J end by 4 bases, with 6 bases between. This CDR3 spans 12 amino acids. Germline lookup yields CDR1 MDHEN and CDR2 SYDVKM. Points from the study as a whole: Shortening of TCRB CDR3s, moderate but significant, appeared in all four CD4+ subsets of Type 1 diabetes patients.

The sequenced sample was central memory CD4+ T cells from blood. This TCR derives from a woman aged 25 to 39 with type 1 diabetes. The rearrangement uses TRBV28 and TRBJ2-7, with D uncertain. In DNA, the CDR3 is TGTGCCAGCAGTTTACCCGGGTACGAGCAGTACTTC. Translating gives CASSLPGYEQYF.